This T cell receptor (beta chain) was obtained from a study of shared clonotypes between healthy human individuals. Naive CD8 cells were CD45RO-negative, positively selected for CCR7, excluding terminally differentiated effector memory CD45RA+ cells. Germline assignment: CDR1 SGHAT and CDR2 FQNNGV. The V segment lost 6 bases and the J segment 3 bases; nucleotides outside the gene matches: 10. CDR3 length: 17 amino acids. Clones were read by immunoSEQ multiplex PCR, and TCRdb kept only the in-frame ones, dropping some. The sample gives approximately 2,000,000 clones, just over 90% of which show up once; roughly 1.7% is in the top ten.

This clonotype originated in a man between 18 and 29 years old in good health. Some clones in this sample may be carry-over from other donors' samples. V gene TRBV11-2 combines with J gene TRBJ2-5; 13 bases fit TRBD2. Sequenced material: naive CD8+ T cells from PBMCs. DNA for the CDR3: TGTGCCAGCAGGGCCCGGACTAGCGGGAGTCGGGAAGAGACCCAGTACTTC. Translating it yields CASRARTSGSREETQYF.